This T cell receptor (beta chain) was sequenced in a study of long-term antiretroviral therapy in people with HIV. Study-level points and caveats: Dominating the repertoire at all time points were the clones that expanded before ART.

V gave up 11 bases and J gave up 3 bases, with 17 bases separating them. CDR1 and CDR2 from the germline V gene are SGHAT and FQDESV (reference sequence). The CDR3 loop spans 13 amino acids. Running of the v3.0 immunoSEQ assay took place at survey level. Per-sample targets for sequencing were about 35,000-55,000 T-cell genomes. Produced via immunoSEQ multiplex PCR; TCRdb's table is partial and in-frame only. This table has tens of thousands of clones, more than 75% appearing once. Specimens carried about 0.85-11 million cryopreserved PBMC before DNA extraction. A word on this clone: Its antigen is currently unknown.

The TCR sequence derives from a man aged 40-49 years with HIV. V is TRBV11-1 and J is TRBJ2-7; D call uncertain. The source material was unsorted PBMCs, sampled roughly 4.8 years after starting antiretroviral therapy. CDR3 protein: CACSRRAFYEQYF. CDR3 in DNA: TGTGCCTGTTCTCGGCGAGCGTTCTACGAGCAGTACTTC.